This TCR beta chain emerged from a study of blood T cell repertoires in COVID-19. On the study more broadly: T cells, B-cell-depleted T cells, or PBMCs provided the cDNA or gDNA that served as material.

Sequencing was performed with immunoSEQ multiplex PCR; in TCRdb, only in-frame clones are kept and a portion is missing. The sample contains 300,000 to 450,000 clones, around 90% of which appear only once. Germline V CDR1 and CDR2: LGHNA, YNFKEQ. V was trimmed by 0 bases and J by 0 bases, leaving 11 bases between them. The CDR3 runs to 16 residues. The genes are TRBV4-2 and TRBJ1-1; D is undetermined. The sequenced sample consisted of peripheral blood. The receptor was isolated from a woman aged 60 to 75 with COVID-19, enrolled during active disease. Written as DNA, the CDR3 is TGTGCCAGCAGCCAAGAAGGGAGTGTCATGAACACTGAAGCTTTCTTT. It yields the protein CASSQEGSVMNTEAFF.